These 3 T cell receptor beta chains share one sample of origin, sequenced in a study of graft-versus-host responses after intestinal transplantation. Assay used: immunoSEQ multiplex PCR; TCRdb lists only in-frame clones, some missing. This table holds fewer than 95,000 clones, 94% found once. The antigens for these receptors are not known. Sequencing was performed on unstimulated CD4+ T cells sorted from spleen or lymph node cells, taken before transplant. Every receptor here comes from a human donor who was the organ donor for an intestinal transplant.

J is TRBJ2-7 and V is TRBV28; no firm D call. The CDR3 is made up of 13 amino acids. The V end was cut by 2 bases, the J end by 3 bases, with 8 bases between. Germline CDR1 and CDR2: MDHEN and SYDVKM. The CDR3 DNA reads TGTGCCAGCAGTTTACCCGGATACTACGAGCAGTACTTC. Its protein is CASSLPGYYEQYF.

The chain recombines TRBV30 with TRBJ2-7; D perhaps matches TRBD1 (6 bases). The CDR3 is 16 residues long. V lost 5 bases to trimming and J lost 5 bases, with 25 bases between them. Germline V lookup: CDR1 GTSNPN, CDR2 SVGIG (reference sequence). In DNA, the CDR3 is TGTGCCTGGGGGAACAGGGTGGCCCTCCTCGCCCACGAGCAGTACTTC. It codes for CAWGNRVALLAHEQYF.

This clone has just one count. This chain links TRBV4-1 with TRBJ2-1; TRBD2 agrees at 8 bases. The CDR3 loop spans 17 amino acids. Germline values: CDR1 MGHRA, CDR2 YSYEKL. V shed 4 bases, J shed 2 bases, and the junction held 10 bases outside the gene matches. The chain's CDR3 is CASSLIIAGLTYNEQFF. CDR3 DNA sequence: TGCGCCAGCAGCCTAATCATAGCGGGGCTTACCTACAATGAGCAGTTCTTC.